This T cell receptor beta chain was identified during a study of OX40 agonist ivuxolimab in advanced cancers. Looked up from germline, CDR1 is MNHNS and CDR2 is SASEGT. Trimming took 7 bases from V and 3 from J, leaving 18 bases between them. This CDR3 contains 15 residues. Clones were read by immunoSEQ multiplex PCR, and TCRdb kept only the in-frame ones, dropping some. The table records just over 95,000 clones, nearly 90% of them present only once. This receptor was obtained from an adult with an advanced solid tumor such as melanoma, head and neck, liver or kidney cancer. V usage is TRBV6-1 and J usage is TRBJ2-5; D gene uncertain. Material: CD4+ or CD8+ T cells sorted from blood, obtained in a trial of the OX40 agonist ivuxolimab. The DNA for the CDR3 is TGTGCCAGCACCTTGGGCTTACAAAATAAAGAGACCCAGTACTTC. As protein: CASTLGLQNKETQYF.